These 2 T cell receptor beta chains were sequenced from one sample in a study of shared clonotypes between healthy human individuals. Using immunoSEQ multiplex PCR, the repertoire was profiled, and TCRdb retains in-frame clones only, with some absent. The repertoire has about 960,000 clones, 76% of them found once; the top ten carry approximately 1.5%. Material: memory CD4+ T cells sorted from blood. Subset here: CD45RA-negative fraction. The receptors were gathered from a man in his late teens or twenties in good health.

The gene calls are TRBV12-5 and TRBJ2-7; TRBD1 might be the D (6 bases). CDR1 LGHNT and CDR2 FRNRAP come from the germline V gene. V dropped 6 bases and J dropped 3 bases, with 18 bases sitting between them. This CDR3 spans 15 amino acids. The CDR3 nucleotides are TGTGCTAGTGGACCGAGGGGGTTTGGCTTCTACGAGCAGTACTTC. It translates to CASGPRGFGFYEQYF. Using reference TRBV12-5 and TRBJ2-7 for the parts outside the CDR3, the full variable domain is DARVTQTPRHKVTEMGQEVTMRCQPILGHNTVFWYRQTMMQGLELLAYFRNRAPLDDSGMPKDRFSAEMPDATLATLKIQPSEPRDSAVYFCASGPRGFGFYEQYFGPGTRLTVT.

The rearrangement joins TRBV19 to TRBJ1-1; 7 bases match TRBD1. V trimming: 6 bases; J trimming: 1 base; junction bases outside the gene matches: 5. CDR1 is LNHDA, CDR2 SQIVND, per germline (reference sequence). CDR3 length equals 14 residues. The CDR3 reads CASRAGTANTEAFF. As DNA, the CDR3 is TGTGCCAGTAGAGCCGGGACAGCGAACACTGAAGCTTTCTTT.